These 25 T cell receptor beta chains came from one sample sequenced in a study of naive and memory T cell subsets. Both TRBC1 and TRBC2 were covered by a beta constant-region primer of two equimolar oligonucleotides. TCRdb ran MiXCR on the UMI-ligation and nested PCR reads and lists one entry per CDR3 protein. The sample carries around 160,000 distinct CDR3 sequences, approximately 17% recorded once. The sequenced sample consisted of naive CD4+ T cells from blood. The receptors originated from a human donor in good health.

This clonotype was picked up one time. The rearrangement links TRBV24-1 to TRBJ2-1; TRBD1 matches at 8 bases. CDR3 length equals 15 residues. Germline assignment: CDR1 KGHDR and CDR2 SFDVKD. Unmatched junction bases numbered 4, after V lost 4 bases and J lost 3 bases. Here the CDR3 DNA reads TGTGCCACCAGTGACTCGGGACAGGTCTACAATGAGCAGTTCTTC. Translating it yields CATSDSGQVYNEQFF.

This clonotype has only a few counts. The chain has TRBV12-3 or TRBV12-4 and TRBJ1-5; D unclear. Trimming took off 0 bases at V and 4 bases at J, with 22 bases between the two ends. This CDR3 contains 19 residues. CDR3 nucleotides: TGTGCCAGCAGTTTAGCGTTACCTTTTATAAAGGGTGTAAATCAGCCCCAGCATTTT. It is translated as CASSLALPFIKGVNQPQHF.

This clonotype was seen more than once but under ten times. This sequence joins TRBV7-9 and TRBJ2-1; TRBD2 matches at 13 bases. Germline CDR1 SEHNR, CDR2 FQNEAQ (reference sequence). The ends lost 5 bases at V and 6 bases at J; junction bases unmatched: 10. This CDR3 contains 17 residues. CDR3 in DNA: TGTGCCAGCAGCCGCGGGACTAGCGGGACTCTGGTCAATGAGCAGTTCTTC. Translating gives CASSRGTSGTLVNEQFF.

The V call is TRBV18, the J call TRBJ1-1; D is perhaps TRBD1 (6 bases). V lost 6 bases, J lost 0 bases, and 29 bases lay in between. The germline V gene has CDR1 KGHSH and CDR2 LQKENI. The CDR3 has 20 residues. The CDR3 bases are TGTGCCAGCTCTCCCACCATCGGTCAGGGCGGGGGGCTCTTGAACACTGAAGCTTTCTTT. This sequence encodes CASSPTIGQGGGLLNTEAFF.

This clonotype was detected a few times. The chain uses TRBV12-5 and TRBJ2-1; a possible D gene is TRBD2 (6 bases). V was pared by 2 bases and J by 7 bases, with 12 bases between. The CDR3 covers 14 residues. Germline loops: CDR1 LGHNT, CDR2 FRNRAP. CDR3 region: CASGLIGRENEQFF. CDR3 nucleotides: TGTGCTAGTGGTTTGATCGGGAGAGAAAATGAGCAGTTCTTC.

V is TRBV20-1 and J is TRBJ2-7; TRBD2 agrees at 7 bases. V gave up 6 bases and J gave up 1 base; unmatched junction bases: 12. CDR3 length: 15 residues. Germline-derived CDR1 and CDR2 are DFQATT and SNEGSKA (reference sequence). DNA for the CDR3: TGCAGTGCGCAACTGGCTAGCGGCAAATCCTACGAGCAGTACTTC. Its protein product is CSAQLASGKSYEQYF.

The gene calls are TRBV6-2 or TRBV6-3 and TRBJ2-1; 8 bases line up with TRBD2. Germline assignment: CDR1 MNHEY and CDR2 SVGEGT. The V gene end was trimmed by 8 bases and the J gene end by 6 bases; junction bases not matched to a gene: 12. This CDR3 is 15 amino acids long. CDR3 sequence reads: CASREDSGAGNEQFF. The CDR3 DNA is TGTGCCAGCCGTGAGGATAGCGGGGCAGGCAATGAGCAGTTCTTC.

There are a few counts of this clonotype. Sequence at one end of the junction differs from germline and may be a read error. This chain uses TRBV12-3 or TRBV12-4 with TRBJ2-5, with D uncertain. There are 11 residues in the CDR3. The CDR3 DNA is TGTGCCAGCCGTTTCCAAGAGACCCAGTACTTC. Translating it yields CASRFQETQYF.

The CDR3 spells CSARSLASGYNEQFF. In nucleotides, the CDR3 is TGCAGTGCCAGGTCACTAGCCTCGGGGTACAATGAGCAGTTCTTC. The gene calls are TRBV20-1 and TRBJ2-1; perhaps TRBD2 as D (6 bases). CDR3 length: 15 residues. Germline-derived CDR1 and CDR2 are DFQATT and SNEGSKA (reference sequence). The germline V and J ends were trimmed by 6 bases and 4 bases, with 19 bases remaining between them.

This clonotype was observed at least ten times. The J gene is TRBJ2-6, the V gene TRBV28, with 7 bases fitting TRBD1. J lost 0 bases, V lost 6 bases, and 8 bases had no gene match. The V gene's germline CDR1 is MDHEN and CDR2 SYDVKM. There are 17 residues in the CDR3. This CDR3 is CASSTGAALSGANVLTF. The CDR3 coding sequence is TGTGCCAGCAGCACAGGGGCCGCGCTCTCTGGGGCCAACGTCCTGACTTTC.

The chain links TRBV7-8 to TRBJ2-7; 7 positions agree with TRBD2. V dropped 5 bases and J dropped 6; count of bases not matched to a gene: 4. CDR1 is SGHVS and CDR2 is FQNEAQ in the germline V gene. CDR3 length equals 12 residues. This CDR3 is CASSRTRFEQYF. DNA of the CDR3: TGTGCCAGCAGCCGGACTAGATTCGAGCAGTACTTC.

This clonotype came up a few times. The chain carries TRBV10-3 and TRBJ2-1; D gene unclear. CDR3 length equals 11 residues. The germline V and J ends were trimmed by 3 bases and 7 bases, with 4 bases remaining between them. CDR1 and CDR2 (germline): ENHRY, SYGVKD. CDR3: CAISEVNEQFF. CDR3 in DNA: TGTGCCATCAGTGAAGTTAATGAGCAGTTCTTC.

This clonotype was counted a few times. The chain combines TRBV10-3 with TRBJ2-3; D uncertain. This CDR3 spans 11 amino acids. The V end lost 3 bases, the J end lost 4 bases, and 2 bases lay between the germline ends. The V gene's germline CDR1 is ENHRY and CDR2 SYGVKD. The CDR3 protein is CAISEPDTQYF. CDR3 in DNA: TGTGCCATCAGTGAACCAGATACGCAGTATTTT.

The chain couples TRBV7-9 to TRBJ1-1; no definite D call. The germline V gene has CDR1 SEHNR and CDR2 FQNEAQ (reference sequence). CDR3 length equals 16 residues. V lost 4 bases and J lost 2, with 17 bases in between. The CDR3 region is CASSSVFGDDNTEAFF. CDR3 sequence (DNA): TGTGCCAGCAGCTCGGTCTTCGGGGATGACAACACTGAAGCTTTCTTT.

The chain's CDR3 is CASSSDRVTGELFF. DNA of the CDR3: TGTGCCAGCAGTTCGGACAGGGTCACCGGGGAGCTGTTTTTT. The V and J genes are TRBV12-3 or TRBV12-4 and TRBJ2-2; TRBD1 matches at 8 bases. Trimming took 4 bases from V and 4 from J; bases not matched to a gene: 2. The CDR3 covers 14 residues.

This clonotype was counted only a few times. This chain joins TRBV20-1 and TRBJ2-7, with D uncertain. Germline-derived CDR1 and CDR2 are DFQATT and SNEGSKA (reference sequence). This CDR3 is built from 13 residues. Deletions cut 3 bases from V and 2 bases from J, with 11 bases between. Here the CDR3 reads CSASGRATYEQYF. In DNA, the CDR3 is TGCAGTGCTAGCGGCAGAGCAACCTACGAGCAGTACTTC.

The chain combines TRBV30 with TRBJ1-1, with D uncertain. The V gene lost 5 bases and the J gene lost 1 base, with 8 bases spanning the gap. Germline CDR1 GTSNPN, CDR2 SVGIG (reference sequence). The CDR3 runs 12 residues. The chain's CDR3 is CAWADTNTEAFF. DNA of the CDR3: TGTGCCTGGGCAGACACGAACACTGAAGCTTTCTTT.

A few counts support this clonotype. V gene TRBV7-2 combines with J gene TRBJ2-3, with D maybe TRBD1 (5 bases). Per the germline V gene, CDR1 is SGHTA and CDR2 is FQGNSA. Trimming took 4 bases from V and 2 from J, leaving 19 bases between them. The CDR3 consists of 17 residues. CDR3 nucleotides: TGTGCCAGCAGCTCCCAGGGCCAAGGGGCCCCCACAGATACGCAGTATTTT. Amino acids: CASSSQGQGAPTDTQYF.

There are a few counts of this clonotype. This chain connects TRBV28 to TRBJ2-2; either TRBD1 or TRBD2 may supply D (6 bases each). Trimming took off 3 bases at V and 5 bases at J, with 13 bases between the two ends. The length of the CDR3 is 15 residues. Germline values: CDR1 MDHEN, CDR2 SYDVKM. The CDR3 DNA is TGTGCCAGCAGTTTGGGCCGGGGGCGAACCGGGGAGCTGTTTTTT. Translated, it gives CASSLGRGRTGELFF.

The V call is TRBV4-2, the J call TRBJ1-2; 8 bases align to TRBD1. Unmatched junction bases numbered 18, after V lost 1 base and J lost 8 bases. The CDR3 covers 18 residues. Per germline, CDR1 LGHNA and CDR2 YNFKEQ. CDR3 sequence (DNA): TGTGCCAGCAGCCAAGTAGTCCCAGGGGGCGCGGGCAGGTTGGGCTACACCTTC. Residues: CASSQVVPGGAGRLGYTF.

The rearrangement links TRBV29-1 to TRBJ1-1, with 8 bases identical to TRBD1. V gave up 6 bases and J gave up 1 base; unmatched junction bases: 10. Germline V gene sequence: CDR1 SQVTM, CDR2 ANQGSEA. CDR3 length equals 15 residues. The DNA of the CDR3 is TGCAGCGTCTATTTAAACAGGGGGAGGAACACTGAAGCTTTCTTT. It specifies CSVYLNRGRNTEAFF.

A few counts support this clonotype. The rearrangement joins TRBV5-1 to TRBJ2-3, with TRBD2 matching 7 bases. Germline CDR1 SGHRS, CDR2 YFSETQ. The junction had 9 bases not matched to a gene; V was cut back by 4 bases and J by 7 bases. The CDR3 totals 14 residues. The CDR3 DNA reads TGCGCCAGCAGCACTGGGGACTACCAAAATACGCAGTATTTT. Its protein is CASSTGDYQNTQYF.

The chain couples TRBV29-1 to TRBJ2-3; 8 bases map to TRBD2. The CDR3 is made up of 12 amino acids. Unmatched junction bases numbered 5, after V lost 8 bases and J lost 4 bases. Germline V gene lookup returns CDR1 SQVTM and CDR2 ANQGSEA. This chain's CDR3 is CSLAGGADTQYF. For the CDR3, the DNA is TGCAGCCTGGCGGGGGGAGCAGATACGCAGTATTTT.

This sequence joins TRBV28 and TRBJ2-7, with D hard to call. The V end was cut by 7 bases, the J end by 4 bases, with 11 bases between. The CDR3 totals 12 residues. Germline V CDR1 and CDR2: MDHEN, SYDVKM. CDR3 sequence: CASTPDKYEQYF. The CDR3 DNA reads as TGTGCCAGCACGCCTGACAAGTACGAGCAGTACTTC. The variable domain in full, with the rest retrieved from reference TRBV28 and TRBJ2-7, is DVKVTQSSRYLVKRTGEKVFLECVQDMDHENMFWYRQDPGLGLRLIYFSYDVKMKEKGDIPEGYSVSREKKERFSLILESASTNQTSMYLCASTPDKYEQYFGPGTRLTVT.

As to this clonotype: The CDR3 ends on some other residue instead of the conserved phenylalanine or tryptophan, so this is likely a read error. The chain recombines TRBV6-2 or TRBV6-3 with TRBJ2-7; 8 bases map to TRBD2. The CDR3 runs 15 residues. Trimming cost V 0 bases and J 3 bases; bases outside gene matches: 4. Germline values: CDR1 MNHEY, CDR2 SVGEGT. The CDR3 spells CASSYSSSGRYEQYL. The CDR3 DNA reads TGTGCCAGCAGTTACTCGTCTAGCGGGCGCTACGAGCAGTACCTC.